The 30 T cell receptor beta chains given below trace back to one sample, sequenced in a study of blood T cell repertoires in COVID-19. Libraries were prepared by immunoSEQ multiplex PCR; TCRdb keeps only in-frame clonotypes and omits some of them. The sample yields a few hundred thousand clones, approximately 83% seen once. The sequencing input was peripheral blood. The receptors originated from a woman aged 25 to 39 who had recovered from COVID-19.

The V and J genes are TRBV11-2 and TRBJ1-5; D remains unclear. Trimming took 2 bases from V and 0 from J, leaving 2 bases between them. This CDR3 is built from 13 residues. Germline-derived CDR1 and CDR2 are SGHAT and FQNNGV. CDR3 nucleotide sequence: TGTGCCAGCAGCTTACGTAGCAATCAGCCCCAGCATTTT. Translated: CASSLRSNQPQHF.

Note on this clone: Other DNA variants within this sample encode the same CDR3. V is TRBV19 and J is TRBJ2-7; possibly TRBD2 for D (5 bases). The CDR3 loop spans 13 amino acids. Trimming stripped 1 base from V and 3 bases from J, with 7 bases between. Germline CDR1 reads LNHDA; CDR2 reads SQIVND (reference sequence). CDR3 DNA: TGTGCCAGTAGTATAGGGAGCGGCTACGAGCAGTACTTC. Translated, it gives CASSIGSGYEQYF.

This sequence joins TRBV4-1 and TRBJ1-1; D is unclear. This CDR3 has 14 residues. Germline V CDR1 and CDR2: MGHRA, YSYEKL. The ends were cut back, 1 base at V and 0 bases at J, with 6 bases in the middle. This CDR3 is CASSQGPVNTEAFF. In DNA form, the CDR3 reads TGCGCCAGCAGCCAAGGCCCGGTGAACACTGAAGCTTTCTTT.

J is TRBJ2-1 and V is TRBV19; a weak D match, TRBD1 (6 bases). The V end lost 5 bases, the J end lost 5 bases, and 16 bases lay between the germline ends. CDR3 length: 15 amino acids. Germline CDR1 is LNHDA and CDR2 is SQIVND (reference sequence). The CDR3 loop is CASSVQGRPDNEQFF. The CDR3 DNA sequence: TGTGCCAGTAGTGTACAGGGACGGCCCGACAATGAGCAGTTCTTC.

The rearrangement links TRBV3-1 (or the pseudogene TRBV3-2) to TRBJ1-2; a possible D gene is TRBD1 (5 bases). This CDR3 contains 15 residues. The germline CDR1 and CDR2 sequences are LGHDT and YNNKEL (reference sequence). V lost 0 bases to trimming and J lost 6 bases, with 14 bases between them. DNA for the CDR3: TGTGCCAGCAGCCAAGAGGCCGGGGGTCTGGATGGCTACACCTTC. Amino acids: CASSQEAGGLDGYTF.

The V and J genes are TRBV28 and TRBJ2-3, with TRBD1 as a possible D gene (5 bases). V shed 2 bases and J shed 3 bases, with 9 bases lying between them. Germline lookup yields CDR1 MDHEN and CDR2 SYDVKM. This CDR3 has 14 residues. The CDR3 reads CASSLSQGTDTQYF. The CDR3 nucleotides are TGTGCCAGCAGTTTAAGCCAGGGAACAGATACGCAGTATTTT.

A single count supports this clone. This chain links TRBV12-5 with TRBJ1-1, with 7 bases identical to TRBD1. Trimming at V came to 1 base and at J to 0 bases, leaving 2 bases not matched to a gene. Germline lookup yields CDR1 LGHNT and CDR2 FRNRAP. This CDR3 is 15 amino acids long. For the CDR3, the DNA is TGTGCTAGTGGTTTGGAAGGGGGCATGAACACTGAAGCTTTCTTT. As protein: CASGLEGGMNTEAFF.

The CDR3 sequence: CASSQGSRDIDEQYF. The CDR3 DNA reads TGCGCCAGCAGCCAAGGCAGTCGGGACATCGACGAGCAGTACTTC. The chain recombines TRBV4-1 with TRBJ2-7, with D perhaps matching TRBD1 (6 bases). CDR3 length equals 15 residues. In germline, CDR1 is MGHRA, CDR2 YSYEKL. The V end lost 1 base, the J end lost 5 bases, and 15 bases lay between the germline ends.

The chain joins TRBV7-9 to TRBJ1-2, with D possibly being TRBD1 (5 bases). The CDR3 is 16 residues long. Germline loops: CDR1 SEHNR, CDR2 FQNEAQ (reference sequence). V was shortened by 2 bases and J by 0 bases, with 13 bases between the two germline ends. The CDR3 loop reads CASSLLPGGANYGYTF. As DNA, the CDR3 is TGTGCCAGCAGCTTACTTCCGGGGGGAGCTAACTATGGCTACACCTTC. The full variable domain, rest sourced from reference TRBV7-9 and TRBJ1-2, is DTGVSQNPRHKITKRGQNVTFRCDPISEHNRLYWYRQTLGQGPEFLTYFQNEAQLEKSRLLSDRFSAERPKGSFSTLEIQRTEQGDSAMYLCASSLLPGGANYGYTFGSGTRLTVV.

The chain uses TRBV29-1 and TRBJ2-7, with 7 bases aligning to TRBD1. There are 13 residues in the CDR3. The V gene end was trimmed by 2 bases and the J gene end by 5 bases; junction bases not matched to a gene: 6. Germline-derived CDR1 and CDR2 are SQVTM and ANQGSEA. The CDR3 DNA follows: TGCAGCGTTGAACAGGGGGTTTTGAACGAGCAGTACTTC. It specifies CSVEQGVLNEQYF.

The CDR3 is CASSQLLRQGSETQYF. The DNA of the CDR3 is TGTGCCAGCAGCCAACTTCTAAGACAGGGGTCAGAGACCCAGTACTTC. The chain has TRBV3-1 (or the pseudogene TRBV3-2) and TRBJ2-5, with 8 bases aligning to TRBD1. The V gene end was trimmed by 2 bases and the J gene end by 4 bases; junction bases not matched to a gene: 9. The CDR3 is 16 amino acids. Germline V lookup: CDR1 LGHDT, CDR2 YNNKEL (reference sequence).

The V and J genes are TRBV6-6 and TRBJ2-1, with 7 positions matching TRBD1. The CDR3 spans 15 residues. The germline V gene has CDR1 MNHNY and CDR2 SVGAGI (reference sequence). J lost 4 bases, V lost 5 bases, and 8 bases had no gene match. Written as DNA, the CDR3 is TGTGCCAGCAGTCACAGGGGATCTAGGTACAATGAGCAGTTCTTC. It is translated as CASSHRGSRYNEQFF.

The chain combines TRBV20-1 with TRBJ1-2; D not resolved. The germline V gene encodes CDR1 DFQATT and CDR2 SNEGSKA (reference sequence). V lost 3 bases and J lost 8, with 10 bases in between. The CDR3 loop spans 11 amino acids. CDR3 sequence: CSASGSGGYTF. CDR3 sequence (DNA): TGCAGTGCTAGTGGGTCCGGGGGCTACACCTTC.

In DNA form, the CDR3 reads TGTGCCAGCAGCTTAGAAGGGGAGGGCTACGAGCAGTACTTC. Its protein is CASSLEGEGYEQYF. The chain links TRBV13 to TRBJ2-7, with 7 bases matching TRBD2. J was trimmed by 3 bases and V by 1 base; bases with no gene match: 3. Germline lookup yields CDR1 PRHDT and CDR2 FYEKMQ (reference sequence). The CDR3 covers 14 residues.

The chain has TRBV2 and TRBJ1-5, with D unresolved. This CDR3 region has 13 residues. Germline V lookup: CDR1 SNHLY, CDR2 FYNNEI. Trimming left V 6 bases short and J 5 bases short, with 11 bases between. DNA for the CDR3: TGTGCCAGCAGGACCGGGATGGATCAGCCCCAGCATTTT. It specifies CASRTGMDQPQHF.

The V and J genes are TRBV20-1 and TRBJ2-5; 7 bases line up with TRBD2. Germline lookup yields CDR1 DFQATT and CDR2 SNEGSKA (reference sequence). V lost 3 bases and J lost 3; bases outside the gene matches: 4. The CDR3 contains 13 residues. The CDR3 sequence: CSASEAGKETQYF. In nucleotides, the CDR3 is TGCAGTGCTAGTGAAGCGGGGAAAGAGACCCAGTACTTC.

There are a few counts of this clone. This sample also contains other DNA sequences that code for the same CDR3. J is TRBJ1-6 and V is TRBV30, with D tentatively TRBD1 (5 bases). V lost 1 base and J 7 bases, leaving 5 bases between the germline ends. Germline lookup yields CDR1 GTSNPN and CDR2 SVGIG (reference sequence). The CDR3 length is 12 residues. The CDR3 sequence is CAWSAGNSPLHF. The CDR3 region has the DNA TGTGCCTGGAGTGCAGGGAATTCACCCCTCCACTTT.

As for this clone: One end of the junction is discordant with germline, which a read error may explain. The V and J genes are TRBV28 and TRBJ1-1; the match to TRBD1 covers 11 bases. This CDR3 is built from 11 residues. Germline values: CDR1 MDHEN, CDR2 SYDVKM. CDR3 coding DNA: TGTGCCAGCATAGGACAGGGGGCCGGGGTCTTT. This translates into CASIGQGAGVF.

This sequence joins TRBV5-6 and TRBJ1-1, with D perhaps matching TRBD1 (5 bases). The CDR3 runs 16 residues. V was pared by 4 bases and J by 5 bases, with 21 bases between. CDR1 SGHDT and CDR2 YYEEEE come from the germline V gene. CDR3 nucleotides: TGTGCCAGCAGCCCCACAAAACAGGCCCTCGGGACTGAAGCTTTCTTT. This gives the protein CASSPTKQALGTEAFF.

The V call is TRBV6-5, the J call TRBJ1-4; D uncertain. The CDR3 has 14 residues. CDR1 and CDR2 from the germline V gene are MNHEY and SVGAGI. Trimming stripped 7 bases from V and 8 bases from J, with 17 bases between. The CDR3 coding sequence is TGTGCCAGCACCACCGGGAGACTAGGGGAAAAACTGTTTTTT. Residues: CASTTGRLGEKLFF.

The table lists this clone with a count of one. J is TRBJ1-1 and V is TRBV25-1, with 8 bases fitting TRBD1. CDR1 and CDR2 (germline): MGHDK, SYGVNS. The CDR3 is 14 residues long. The V and J ends lost 7 bases and 5 bases, in that order; junction bases with no gene match: 9. This CDR3 is CASTPQGAGTEAFF. CDR3 DNA: TGTGCCAGCACCCCCCAGGGGGCCGGGACTGAAGCTTTCTTT. The full variable domain, with the rest looked up from reference TRBV25-1 and TRBJ1-1, is EADIYQTPRYLVIGTGKKITLECSQTMGHDKMYWYQQDPGMELHLIHYSYGVNSTEKGDLSSESTVSRIRTEHFPLTLESARPSHTSQYLCASTPQGAGTEAFFGQGTRLTVV.

The rearrangement links TRBV13 to TRBJ2-1, with TRBD2 identical over 7 bases. J was trimmed by 5 bases and V by 3 bases; bases with no gene match: 7. This CDR3 has 15 residues. Germline CDR1 and CDR2: PRHDT and FYEKMQ (reference sequence). CDR3 residues: CASSLVGGSDNEQFF. The CDR3 DNA reads TGTGCCAGCAGCTTGGTGGGGGGGAGTGACAATGAGCAGTTCTTC.

The chain has TRBV9 and TRBJ1-1; 7 bases match TRBD1. The CDR3 is made up of 16 amino acids. After removal of 5 bases from V and 1 base from J, the junction contained 11 bases not matched to a gene. Germline-derived CDR1 and CDR2 are SGDLS and YYNGEE. The CDR3 loop is CASSESNRGPNTEAFF. The CDR3 region has the DNA TGTGCCAGCAGTGAAAGTAACAGGGGCCCGAACACTGAAGCTTTCTTT.

The chain is built from TRBV14 and TRBJ2-7, with TRBD2 identical over 12 bases. Per the germline V gene, CDR1 is SGHDN and CDR2 is FVKESK. CDR3 length: 16 residues. Germline trimming cut 5 bases from V and 6 bases from J; bases unmatched to any gene: 11. CDR3 in amino acids: CASSAVLAGGRGEQYF. The CDR3 nucleotides read TGTGCCAGCAGCGCCGTTCTAGCGGGGGGGCGCGGCGAGCAGTACTTC.

The rearrangement links TRBV27 to TRBJ1-6; D is unresolved. The germline V and J ends were trimmed by 6 bases and 1 base, with 10 bases remaining between them. CDR1 and CDR2 from the germline V gene are MNHEY and SMNVEV (reference sequence). The CDR3 totals 15 residues. This CDR3 reads CASSPWESYNSPLHF. The CDR3 DNA follows: TGTGCCAGCAGCCCTTGGGAGTCCTATAATTCACCCCTCCACTTT.

V gene TRBV28 combines with J gene TRBJ1-6; 7 positions agree with TRBD1. Per germline, CDR1 MDHEN and CDR2 SYDVKM. V shed 8 bases, J shed 7 bases, and the junction held 5 bases outside the gene matches. The CDR3 totals 13 residues. CDR3 bases: TGTGCCAGCCAGGGACAGAGAAATTCACCCCTCCACTTT. This encodes CASQGQRNSPLHF.

The chain links TRBV19 to TRBJ2-7; TRBD2 agrees at 7 bases. The CDR3 contains 14 residues. V trimming: 5 bases; J trimming: 6 bases; junction bases outside the gene matches: 10. CDR1 LNHDA and CDR2 SQIVND come from the germline V gene (reference sequence). Here the CDR3 DNA reads TGTGCCAGTAGTCACGGGACTAATCTAGGCGAGCAGTACTTC. As protein: CASSHGTNLGEQYF.

This clone was observed a handful of times. V and J are TRBV7-9 and TRBJ2-7; 12 positions agree with TRBD2. The CDR3 contains 15 residues. The germline gives CDR1 SEHNR, CDR2 FQNEAQ (reference sequence). Germline trimming cut 6 bases from V and 2 bases from J; bases unmatched to any gene: 5. In DNA form, the CDR3 reads TGTGCCAGCAGGGCTAGCGGGAGGGGAACCTACGAGCAGTACTTC. It translates to CASRASGRGTYEQYF.

CDR3 DNA sequence: TGTGCCAGCAGCTTATTCGGGTGGGATACGCAGTATTTT. Translating gives CASSLFGWDTQYF. The rearrangement links TRBV7-9 to TRBJ2-3, with unresolved D. Trimming stripped 2 bases from V and 6 bases from J, with 9 bases between. The CDR3 covers 13 residues. Germline values: CDR1 SEHNR, CDR2 FQNEAQ (reference sequence).

The chain carries TRBV6-2 or TRBV6-3 and TRBJ2-7; D is uncertain. Germline V lookup: CDR1 MNHEY, CDR2 SVGEGT. Trimming took 2 bases from V and 4 from J, leaving 15 bases between them. This CDR3 comprises 15 residues. CDR3 protein: CASSYPDGFGYEQYF. As DNA, the CDR3 is TGTGCCAGCAGTTACCCCGACGGGTTTGGGTACGAGCAGTACTTC.